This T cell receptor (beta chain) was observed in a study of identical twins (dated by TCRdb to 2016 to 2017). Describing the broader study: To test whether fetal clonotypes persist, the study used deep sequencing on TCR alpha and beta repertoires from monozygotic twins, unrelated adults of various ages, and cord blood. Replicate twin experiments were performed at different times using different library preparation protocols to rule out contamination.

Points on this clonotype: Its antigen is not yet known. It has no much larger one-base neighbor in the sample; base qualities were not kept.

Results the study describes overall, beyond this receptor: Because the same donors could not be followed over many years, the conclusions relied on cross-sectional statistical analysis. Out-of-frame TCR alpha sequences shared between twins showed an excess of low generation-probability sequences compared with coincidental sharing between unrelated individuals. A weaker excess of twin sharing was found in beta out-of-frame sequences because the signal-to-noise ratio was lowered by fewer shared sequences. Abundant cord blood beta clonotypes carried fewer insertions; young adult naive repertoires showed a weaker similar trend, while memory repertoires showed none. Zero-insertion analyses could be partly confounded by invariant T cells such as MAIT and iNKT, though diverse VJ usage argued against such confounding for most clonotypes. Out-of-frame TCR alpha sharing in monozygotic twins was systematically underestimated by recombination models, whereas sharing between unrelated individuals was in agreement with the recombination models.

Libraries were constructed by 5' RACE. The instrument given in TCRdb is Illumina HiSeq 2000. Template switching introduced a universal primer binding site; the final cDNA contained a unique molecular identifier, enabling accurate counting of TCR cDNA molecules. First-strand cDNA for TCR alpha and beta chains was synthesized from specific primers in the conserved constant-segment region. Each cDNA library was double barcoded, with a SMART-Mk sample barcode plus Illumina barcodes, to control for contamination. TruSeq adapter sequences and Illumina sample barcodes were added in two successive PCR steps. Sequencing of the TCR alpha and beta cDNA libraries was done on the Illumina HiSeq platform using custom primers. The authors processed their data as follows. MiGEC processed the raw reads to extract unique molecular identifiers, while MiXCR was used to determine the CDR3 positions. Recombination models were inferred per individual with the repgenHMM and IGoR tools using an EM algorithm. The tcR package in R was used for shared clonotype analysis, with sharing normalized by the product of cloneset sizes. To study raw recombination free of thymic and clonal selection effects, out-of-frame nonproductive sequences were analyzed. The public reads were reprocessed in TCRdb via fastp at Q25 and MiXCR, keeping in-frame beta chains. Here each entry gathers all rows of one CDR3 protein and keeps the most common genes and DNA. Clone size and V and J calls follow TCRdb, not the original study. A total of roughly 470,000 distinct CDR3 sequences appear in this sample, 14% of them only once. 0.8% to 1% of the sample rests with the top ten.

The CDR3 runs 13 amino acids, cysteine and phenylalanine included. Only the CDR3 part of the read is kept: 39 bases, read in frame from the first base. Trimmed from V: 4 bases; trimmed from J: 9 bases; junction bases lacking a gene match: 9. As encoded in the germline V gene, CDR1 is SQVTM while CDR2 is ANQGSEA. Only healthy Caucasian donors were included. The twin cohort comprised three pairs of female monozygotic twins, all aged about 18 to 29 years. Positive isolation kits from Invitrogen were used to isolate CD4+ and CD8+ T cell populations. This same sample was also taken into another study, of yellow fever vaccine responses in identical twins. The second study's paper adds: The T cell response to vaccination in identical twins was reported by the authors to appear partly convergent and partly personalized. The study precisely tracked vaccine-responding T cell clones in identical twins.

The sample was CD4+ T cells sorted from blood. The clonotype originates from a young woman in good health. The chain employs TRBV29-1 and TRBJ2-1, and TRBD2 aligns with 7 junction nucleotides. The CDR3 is CSVGGGLLVEQFF. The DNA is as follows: TGCAGCGTTGGGGGGGGACTTTTAGTTGAGCAGTTCTTC.